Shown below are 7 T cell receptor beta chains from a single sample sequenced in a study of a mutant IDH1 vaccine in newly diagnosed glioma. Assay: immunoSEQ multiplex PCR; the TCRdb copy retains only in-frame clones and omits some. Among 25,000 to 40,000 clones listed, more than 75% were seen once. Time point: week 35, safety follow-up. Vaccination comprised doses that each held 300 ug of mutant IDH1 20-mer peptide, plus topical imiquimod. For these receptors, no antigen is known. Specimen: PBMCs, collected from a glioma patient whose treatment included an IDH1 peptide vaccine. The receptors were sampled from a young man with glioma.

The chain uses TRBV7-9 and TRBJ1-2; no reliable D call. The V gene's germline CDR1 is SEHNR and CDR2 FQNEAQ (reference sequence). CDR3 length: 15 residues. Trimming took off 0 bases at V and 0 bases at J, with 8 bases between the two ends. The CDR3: CASSLAGSSNYGYTF. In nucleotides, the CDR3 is TGTGCCAGCAGCTTAGCGGGCAGCTCTAACTATGGCTACACCTTC.

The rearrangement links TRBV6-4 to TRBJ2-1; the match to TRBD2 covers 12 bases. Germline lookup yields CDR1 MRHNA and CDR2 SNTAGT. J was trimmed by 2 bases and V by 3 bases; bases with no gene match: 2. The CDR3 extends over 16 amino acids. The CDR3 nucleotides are TGTGCCAGCAGTGATGGACTAGCGGGACCCTACAATGAGCAGTTCTTC. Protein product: CASSDGLAGPYNEQFF.

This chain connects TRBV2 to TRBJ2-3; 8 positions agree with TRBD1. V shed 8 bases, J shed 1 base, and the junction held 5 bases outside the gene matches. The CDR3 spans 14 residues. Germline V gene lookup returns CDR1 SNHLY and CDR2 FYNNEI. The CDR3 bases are TGTGCCAGCCGAGGGACAGGTGGCACAGATACGCAGTATTTT. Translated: CASRGTGGTDTQYF.

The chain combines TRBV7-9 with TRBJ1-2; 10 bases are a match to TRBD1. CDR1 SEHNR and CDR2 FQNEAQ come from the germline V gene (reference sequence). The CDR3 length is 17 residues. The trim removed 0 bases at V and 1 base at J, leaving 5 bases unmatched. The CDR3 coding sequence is TGTGCCAGCAGCTTAGCGACAGGGGGCGGCGGTAACTATGGCTACACCTTC. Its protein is CASSLATGGGGNYGYTF.

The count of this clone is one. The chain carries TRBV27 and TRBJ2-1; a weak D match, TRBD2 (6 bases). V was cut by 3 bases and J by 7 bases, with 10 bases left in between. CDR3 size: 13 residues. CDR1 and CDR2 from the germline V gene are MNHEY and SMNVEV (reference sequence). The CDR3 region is CASSFRLGNEQFF. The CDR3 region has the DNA TGTGCCAGCAGTTTTCGACTAGGTAATGAGCAGTTCTTC.

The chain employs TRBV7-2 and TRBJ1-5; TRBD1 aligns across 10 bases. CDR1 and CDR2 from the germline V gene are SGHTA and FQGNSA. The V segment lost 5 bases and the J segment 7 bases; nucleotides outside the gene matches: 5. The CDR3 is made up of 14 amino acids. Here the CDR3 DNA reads TGTGCCAGCAGCCGGGACAGGGGAGGACAGCCCCAGCATTTT. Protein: CASSRDRGGQPQHF.

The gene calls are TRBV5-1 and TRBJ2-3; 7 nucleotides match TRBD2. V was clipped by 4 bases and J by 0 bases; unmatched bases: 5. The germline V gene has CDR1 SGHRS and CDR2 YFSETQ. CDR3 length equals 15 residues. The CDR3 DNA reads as TGCGCCAGCAGCACCAGCGGGGCTAGCACAGATACGCAGTATTTT. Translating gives CASSTSGASTDTQYF. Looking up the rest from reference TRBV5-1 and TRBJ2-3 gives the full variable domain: KAGVTQTPRYLIKTRGQQVTLSCSPISGHRSVSWYQQTPGQGLQFLFEYFSETQRNKGNFPGRFSGRQFSNSRSEMNVSTLELGDSALYLCASSTSGASTDTQYFGPGTRLTVL.